The T cell receptor (beta chain) described here comes from a study of T cell responses to AZD1222 COVID-19 vaccine (dated by TCRdb to the early 2020s). Study-level background: AZD1222 recipients given second doses at about 4 weeks or at about 12 weeks were pooled, since spike-specific TCR depth and breadth were not found to differ between the two schedules. A total of 230 to 250 trial participants underwent TCR sequencing, of whom 200 to 220 had received two doses of AZD1222 and about 25 had received two doses of the MenACWY control vaccine. Trial participants were enrolled by age into subgroups of 18-55, 56-69 and 70-plus years, and 148, 28 and 57 TCR-sequenced participants, respectively, were included in these subgroups.

As concerns this clone: Its target antigen remains unknown. No clone much larger than this one lies a single base away; base qualities are absent.

Results the study describes overall, beyond this receptor: Only 5 to 7 AZD1222 recipients were SARS-CoV-2 seropositive at baseline, limiting conclusions about previously exposed vaccinees. Nearly half of unique spike-specific TCRs reportedly recognized epitopes outside regions mutated in the B.1.351 and B.1.1.7 variants. After two AZD1222 doses, spike-specific TCR breadth and depth were significantly higher than at day 0 and than in MenACWY recipients. Most participants were white British and females outnumbered males, and the authors suggested that clonal diversity may have been underestimated. In the small 56-69-year group, the increase in depth fell short of significance, most likely because of low power. CD4 TCRs associated with the vaccine covered the entire spike protein, and the dominant responses were in regions 160-218 and 743-854. No day 14 peak-response samples were available, so repertoires were characterized only after the peak T cell response.

Sample time point, as interpreted from the label and publication: baseline before first vaccination. The vaccinee samples were drawn from two UK trials, COV001 and COV002, one of which was a single-blind randomized controlled phase 2/3 trial testing AZD1222 (ChAdOx1 nCoV-19) in healthy adults. For TCRbeta chain sequencing, PBMC samples from trial participants were taken at day 0 and at day 28 after the second dose. The CDR3 regions of human TCRbeta chains were subjected to immunosequencing. The study's own analysis went as follows. Repertoire TCRs were matched against a reference library of SARS-CoV-2-specific TCRs generated with the MIRA antigen-specificity platform. Breadth meant the fraction of unique TCRs that were SARS-CoV-2-associated, whereas depth meant the fraction of total T cells that were SARS-CoV-2-associated. Using the MIRA data, each spike-specific TCR was mapped to the spike region that the TCR reacts to and placed in a CD4 or CD8 class. Log10-transformed breadth and depth values were compared by one-way ANOVA with Sidak's multiple comparisons tests. TCRdb carries this immuneACCESS record with in-frame sequences only. Its versions omit some clonotypes, under half of them owing to an unresolved V gene in the studies checked, with the rest unexplained. V and J calls plus clone size are reproduced from that table; the DNA served to infer D and trimming. Counted in this sample were about 94,000 clones; roughly 90% of them appeared once. The ten biggest clones cover more than 7.5% of the sample.

The CDR3 spans 16 residues, from the cysteine through the phenylalanine. Solely the CDR3 DNA is kept, with 48 bases framed from the first base. The germline V gene gives CDR1 as SGHDT and CDR2 as YYEEEE. Cut back by 5 bases and 0 bases, the V and J ends lie 12 bases apart. The starting material was peripheral blood, obtained on day 0 of AZD1222 vaccination. The V and J genes are TRBV5-6 and TRBJ1-6; no D segment can be confidently identified. This TCR was sampled from an adult in good health. The encoded CDR3 is CASRNSRFSYNSPLHF. The nucleotides read TGTGCCAGCAGGAACAGCCGTTTCTCCTATAATTCACCCCTCCACTTT.